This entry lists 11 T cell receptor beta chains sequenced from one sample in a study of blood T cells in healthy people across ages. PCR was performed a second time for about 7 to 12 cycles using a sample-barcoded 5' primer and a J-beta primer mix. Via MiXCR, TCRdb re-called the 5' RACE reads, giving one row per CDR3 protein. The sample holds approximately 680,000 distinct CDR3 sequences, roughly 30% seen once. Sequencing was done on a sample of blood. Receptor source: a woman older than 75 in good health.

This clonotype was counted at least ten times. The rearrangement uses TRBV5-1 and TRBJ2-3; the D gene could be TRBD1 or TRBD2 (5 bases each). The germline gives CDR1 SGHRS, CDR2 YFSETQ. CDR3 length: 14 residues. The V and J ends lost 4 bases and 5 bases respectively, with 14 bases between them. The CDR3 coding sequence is TGCGCCAGCAGCGCGGACACGAGGGTAGATACGCAGTATTTT. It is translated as CASSADTRVDTQYF.

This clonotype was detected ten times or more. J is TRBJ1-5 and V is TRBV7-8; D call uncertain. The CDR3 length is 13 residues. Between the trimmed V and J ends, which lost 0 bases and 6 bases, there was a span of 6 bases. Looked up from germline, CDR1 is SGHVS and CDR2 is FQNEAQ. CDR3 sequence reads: CASSLAVGQPQHF. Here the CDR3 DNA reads TGTGCCAGCAGCTTAGCGGTTGGTCAGCCCCAGCATTTT. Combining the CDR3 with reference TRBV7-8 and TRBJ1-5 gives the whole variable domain GAGVSQSPRYKVAKRGQDVALRCDPISGHVSLFWYQQALGQGPEFLTYFQNEAQLDKSGLPSDRFFAERPEGSVSTLKIQRTQQEDSAVYLCASSLAVGQPQHFGDGTRLSIL.

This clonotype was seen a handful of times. CDR3 loop: CSARDGDRSSYNSPLHF. CDR3 coding DNA: TGCAGTGCTAGAGATGGGGACAGGAGCTCCTATAATTCACCCCTCCACTTT. This chain joins TRBV20-1 and TRBJ1-6, with 8 bases identical to TRBD1. The CDR3 consists of 17 residues. Trimming cost V 0 bases and J 0 bases; bases outside gene matches: 4. CDR1 DFQATT and CDR2 SNEGSKA come from the germline V gene (reference sequence).

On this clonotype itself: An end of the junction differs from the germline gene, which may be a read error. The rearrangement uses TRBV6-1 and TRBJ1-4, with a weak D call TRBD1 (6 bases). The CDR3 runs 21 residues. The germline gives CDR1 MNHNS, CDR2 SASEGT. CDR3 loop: CAGSRSVGGRGHRTTNEKLFF. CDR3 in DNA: TGTGCCGGCAGTAGATCCGTCGGGGGCAGGGGTCATCGGACAACTAATGAAAAACTGTTTTTT.

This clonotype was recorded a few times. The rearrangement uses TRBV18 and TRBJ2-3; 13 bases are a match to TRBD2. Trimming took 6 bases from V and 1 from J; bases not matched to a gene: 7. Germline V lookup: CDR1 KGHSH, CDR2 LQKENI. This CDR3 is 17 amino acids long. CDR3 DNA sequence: TGTGCCAGCTCCCCTAATGGACTAGCGGGGGGCACAGATACGCAGTATTTT. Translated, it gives CASSPNGLAGGTDTQYF.

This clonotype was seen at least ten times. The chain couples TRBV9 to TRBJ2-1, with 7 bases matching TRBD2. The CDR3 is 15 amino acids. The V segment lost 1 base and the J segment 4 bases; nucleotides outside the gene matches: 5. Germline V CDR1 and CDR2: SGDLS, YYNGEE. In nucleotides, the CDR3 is TGTGCCAGCAGCGTATCCTGGCGGGGGTACAATGAGCAGTTCTTC. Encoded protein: CASSVSWRGYNEQFF.

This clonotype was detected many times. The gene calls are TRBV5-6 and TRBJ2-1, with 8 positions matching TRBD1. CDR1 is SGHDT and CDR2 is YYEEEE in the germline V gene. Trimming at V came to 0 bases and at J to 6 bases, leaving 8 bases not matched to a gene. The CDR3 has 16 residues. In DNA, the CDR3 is TGTGCCAGCAGCTTGGAAAGGGACAGGTTCTCCAATGAGCAGTTCTTC. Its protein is CASSLERDRFSNEQFF.

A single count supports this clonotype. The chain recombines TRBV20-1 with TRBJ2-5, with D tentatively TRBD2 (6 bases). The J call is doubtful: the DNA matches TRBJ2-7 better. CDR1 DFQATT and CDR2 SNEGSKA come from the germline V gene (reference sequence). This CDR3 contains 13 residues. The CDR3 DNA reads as TGCAGTGCGCTCTGGCGGGGAACCTACGAGCAGTACTTC. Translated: CSALWRGTYEQYF.

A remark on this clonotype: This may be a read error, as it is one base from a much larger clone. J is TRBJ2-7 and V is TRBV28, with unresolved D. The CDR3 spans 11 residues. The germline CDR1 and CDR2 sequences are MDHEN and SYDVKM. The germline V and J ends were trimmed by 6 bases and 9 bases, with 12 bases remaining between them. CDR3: CASRQLNGQYF. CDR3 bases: TGTGCCAGCAGGCAATTGAACGGGCAGTACTTC.

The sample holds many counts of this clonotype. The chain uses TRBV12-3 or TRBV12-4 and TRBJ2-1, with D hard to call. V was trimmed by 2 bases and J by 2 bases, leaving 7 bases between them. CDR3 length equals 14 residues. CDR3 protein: CASSLPITYNEQFF. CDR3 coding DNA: TGTGCCAGCAGTTTACCGATAACCTACAATGAGCAGTTCTTC.

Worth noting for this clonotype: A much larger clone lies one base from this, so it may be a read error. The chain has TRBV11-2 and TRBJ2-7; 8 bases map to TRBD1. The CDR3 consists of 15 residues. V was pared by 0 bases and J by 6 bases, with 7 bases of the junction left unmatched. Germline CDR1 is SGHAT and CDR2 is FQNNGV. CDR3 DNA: TGTGCCAGCAGCTTAGAATGGGCAGGGGGCTGCGAGCAGTACTTC. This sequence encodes CASSLEWAGGCEQYF.